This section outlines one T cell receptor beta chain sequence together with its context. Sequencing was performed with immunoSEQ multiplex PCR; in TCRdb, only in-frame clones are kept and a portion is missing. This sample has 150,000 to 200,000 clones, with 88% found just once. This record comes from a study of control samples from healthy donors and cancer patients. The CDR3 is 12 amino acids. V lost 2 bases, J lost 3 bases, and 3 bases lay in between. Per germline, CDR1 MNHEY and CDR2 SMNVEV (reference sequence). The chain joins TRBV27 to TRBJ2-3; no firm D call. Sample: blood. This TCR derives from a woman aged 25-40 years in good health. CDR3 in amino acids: CASSLRTDTQYF. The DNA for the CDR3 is TGTGCCAGCAGTTTAAGAACAGATACGCAGTATTTT.